Presented here are 19 T cell receptor beta chains from one specimen sequenced in a study of cytomegalovirus exposure and HLA in healthy donors. Both 60 Vbeta primers and 13 Jbeta primers went into the PCR. Using immunoSEQ multiplex PCR, the repertoire was profiled, and TCRdb retains in-frame clones only, with some absent. This sample has 150,000 to 250,000 clones, with over 75% found just once. Sequencing input: PBMCs. The receptors derive from a woman in her fifties or sixties in good health and CMV-seronegative.

V gene TRBV13 combines with J gene TRBJ2-1; D is possibly TRBD2 (6 bases). The V and J ends lost 2 bases and 7 bases respectively, with 12 bases between them. The CDR3 sequence is 14 residues long. Germline lookup yields CDR1 PRHDT and CDR2 FYEKMQ (reference sequence). The CDR3 loop is CASSLLARGNEQFF. In DNA form, the CDR3 reads TGTGCCAGCAGCTTACTAGCCCGGGGGAATGAGCAGTTCTTC.

Points on this clone: Other nucleotide sequences from this sample produce the same CDR3. The J gene is TRBJ1-1, the V gene TRBV5-1; D remains unclear. CDR1 and CDR2 (germline): SGHRS, YFSETQ. The V and J ends lost 4 bases and 1 base respectively, with 11 bases between them. The CDR3 consists of 14 residues. CDR3 sequence (DNA): TGCGCCAGCAGCCCCGGAGGGAGGAACACTGAAGCTTTCTTT. Translation gives CASSPGGRNTEAFF.

This chain connects TRBV28 to TRBJ2-7; perhaps TRBD2 as D (5 bases). Trimming stripped 6 bases from V and 0 bases from J, with 9 bases between. The germline gives CDR1 MDHEN, CDR2 SYDVKM. This CDR3 has 13 residues. The CDR3 reads CASRSGVSYEQYF. DNA for the CDR3: TGTGCCAGCAGGTCCGGGGTCTCCTACGAGCAGTACTTC.

The DNA of the CDR3 is TGTGCCAGCAGTCTAGACGCTGGAAACACCATATATTTT. It encodes CASSLDAGNTIYF. This chain joins TRBV28 and TRBJ1-3, with no clear D. The germline V gene encodes CDR1 MDHEN and CDR2 SYDVKM. The CDR3 is made up of 13 amino acids. Trimming pared 5 bases from V and 2 bases from J, leaving 7 bases between.

The chain uses TRBV5-1 and TRBJ1-1; TRBD1 aligns across 9 bases. V shed 2 bases and J 2 bases; nucleotides not matched to a gene: 7. The CDR3 is 16 amino acids. Looked up from germline, CDR1 is SGHRS and CDR2 is YFSETQ. Here the CDR3 reads CASSFGTGSLNTEAFF. CDR3 sequence (DNA): TGCGCCAGCAGCTTTGGGACAGGGTCCCTTAACACTGAAGCTTTCTTT. Looking up the rest from reference TRBV5-1 and TRBJ1-1 gives the full variable domain: KAGVTQTPRYLIKTRGQQVTLSCSPISGHRSVSWYQQTPGQGLQFLFEYFSETQRNKGNFPGRFSGRQFSNSRSEMNVSTLELGDSALYLCASSFGTGSLNTEAFFGQGTRLTVV.

The J gene is TRBJ2-5, the V gene TRBV28; 7 bases align to TRBD1. The V gene end was trimmed by 8 bases and the J gene end by 5 bases; junction bases not matched to a gene: 11. Germline V gene lookup returns CDR1 MDHEN and CDR2 SYDVKM. This CDR3 region has 14 residues. This CDR3 is CASGPTGHRETQYF. The CDR3 coding sequence is TGTGCCAGCGGCCCGACAGGGCATAGGGAGACCCAGTACTTC.

The V call is TRBV28, the J call TRBJ2-1; 10 bases are a match to TRBD2. The CDR3 extends over 14 amino acids. Trimming cost V 6 bases and J 7 bases; bases outside gene matches: 6. Germline CDR1 is MDHEN and CDR2 is SYDVKM. The CDR3 reads CASRPSGRVNEQFF. CDR3 in DNA: TGTGCCAGCAGGCCTAGCGGGAGAGTTAATGAGCAGTTCTTC.

Notes on this clone: The sample holds other DNA sequences that translate to the same CDR3. The chain joins TRBV7-9 to TRBJ1-2; TRBD1 matches 9 bases. CDR1 and CDR2 (germline): SEHNR, FQNEAQ (reference sequence). The length of the CDR3 is 13 residues. V lost 3 bases, J lost 8 bases, and 4 bases stayed unmatched. Written as DNA, the CDR3 is TGTGCCAGCAGCTTGGGACAGGGTTTCGGCTACACCTTC. This translates into CASSLGQGFGYTF.

The table lists this clone with a few counts. The chain has TRBV18 and TRBJ1-1, with a possible D match to TRBD1 (5 bases). Germline V gives CDR1 KGHSH, CDR2 LQKENI. This CDR3 contains 16 residues. V gave up 0 bases and J gave up 1 base, with 12 bases separating them. In DNA, the CDR3 is TGTGCCAGCTCACCACCGAGCCAGGGCGCGAACACTGAAGCTTTCTTT. It translates to CASSPPSQGANTEAFF.

This clone occurred once. The rearrangement links TRBV19 to TRBJ1-4; possibly TRBD1 for D (5 bases). Trimming cost V 5 bases and J 0 bases, with 7 bases left between them. The CDR3 spans 14 residues. Germline values: CDR1 LNHDA, CDR2 SQIVND (reference sequence). CDR3 coding DNA: TGTGCCAGTAGTGGGGCGGCAACTAATGAAAAACTGTTTTTT. Translated, it gives CASSGAATNEKLFF.

The CDR3, as DNA: TGTGCCAGCAGCCAAGCCGGGACAGGGGGCTTCGGGGTGTATTTT. It codes for CASSQAGTGGFGVYF. The rearrangement joins TRBV4-2 to TRBJ2-3; 12 bases are shared with TRBD1. With V trimmed by 1 base and J by 14 bases, 10 bases remained unmatched. CDR3 length: 15 residues. Looked up from germline, CDR1 is LGHNA and CDR2 is YNFKEQ.

This clone has just a few counts. The rearrangement uses TRBV15 and TRBJ1-2, with TRBD1 matching over 8 bases. Looked up from germline, CDR1 is LNHNV and CDR2 is YYDKDF (reference sequence). The CDR3 contains 16 residues. Trimming took 2 bases from V and 7 from J; bases not matched to a gene: 12. CDR3: CATSRPHGQGETGYTF. CDR3 nucleotides: TGTGCCACCAGCAGACCCCACGGACAGGGTGAAACTGGCTACACCTTC.

This clone has a handful of counts. This chain connects TRBV28 to TRBJ1-1; TRBD1 might be the D (6 bases). The V gene's germline CDR1 is MDHEN and CDR2 SYDVKM. This CDR3 region has 14 residues. V lost 2 bases, J lost 2 bases, and 9 bases lay in between. The CDR3 protein is CASSLRGINTEAFF. The CDR3 coding sequence is TGTGCCAGCAGTTTAAGGGGGATAAACACTGAAGCTTTCTTT.

CDR3 DNA: TGCGCCAGCAGCTTGGTCGCTTCGGCGGGAGCGGTCAATGAGCAGTTCTTC. Protein product: CASSLVASAGAVNEQFF. The rearrangement joins TRBV5-1 to TRBJ2-1; 7 positions agree with TRBD2. Germline V CDR1 and CDR2: SGHRS, YFSETQ. The CDR3 runs 17 residues. V lost 0 bases, J lost 6 bases, and 12 bases stayed unmatched. The entire variable domain, with the rest obtained from reference TRBV5-1 and TRBJ2-1, is as follows: KAGVTQTPRYLIKTRGQQVTLSCSPISGHRSVSWYQQTPGQGLQFLFEYFSETQRNKGNFPGRFSGRQFSNSRSEMNVSTLELGDSALYLCASSLVASAGAVNEQFFGPGTRLTVL.

The J gene is TRBJ2-7, the V gene TRBV11-2; D call uncertain. The CDR3 has 14 amino acids. Germline assignment: CDR1 SGHAT and CDR2 FQNNGV. The germline V and J ends were trimmed by 1 base and 0 bases, with 7 bases remaining between them. DNA of the CDR3: TGTGCCAGCAGCTTAGGACTTATCTCCTACGAGCAGTACTTC. Translation gives CASSLGLISYEQYF.

This rearrangement joins TRBV11-2 to TRBJ1-5, with 9 nucleotides matching TRBD1. This CDR3 is 15 amino acids long. Germline V CDR1 and CDR2: SGHAT, FQNNGV. The ends lost 5 bases at V and 4 bases at J; junction bases unmatched: 6. The CDR3 DNA reads as TGTGCCAGCAGCCTCAACAGGGGGCGAAATCAGCCCCAGCATTTT. This translates into CASSLNRGRNQPQHF.

This chain joins TRBV28 and TRBJ2-7; 9 nucleotides line up with TRBD1. Germline V gene data show CDR1 as MDHEN and CDR2 as SYDVKM. V was clipped by 2 bases and J by 5 bases; unmatched bases: 7. The CDR3 sequence is 15 residues long. The CDR3 DNA follows: TGTGCCAGCAGTTTAGTGACAGGGGGGCCGGACGAGCAGTACTTC. It specifies CASSLVTGGPDEQYF.

This clone came up once. V gene TRBV27 combines with J gene TRBJ2-2; tentative D call: TRBD1 (5 bases). With 6 bases removed from V and 2 bases from J, the gap between germline ends came to 10 bases. CDR1 MNHEY and CDR2 SMNVEV come from the germline V gene (reference sequence). This CDR3 region has 14 residues. This CDR3 reads CASRGQVNTGELFF. CDR3 bases: TGTGCCAGCAGGGGGCAGGTTAACACCGGGGAGCTGTTTTTT.

The rearrangement uses TRBV29-1 and TRBJ1-2; 9 bases line up with TRBD1. J gave up 2 bases and V 5 bases, and 3 bases lay outside the gene matches. CDR1 and CDR2 (germline): SQVTM, ANQGSEA. The CDR3 length is 13 residues. CDR3 region: CSVTDRGNYGYTF. The CDR3 coding sequence is TGCAGCGTTACGGACAGGGGAAACTATGGCTACACCTTC. The full variable domain, with the rest looked up from reference TRBV29-1 and TRBJ1-2, is SAVISQKPSRDICQRGTSLTIQCQVDSQVTMMFWYRQQPGQSLTLIATANQGSEATYESGFVIDKFPISRPNLTFSTLTVSNMSPEDSSIYLCSVTDRGNYGYTFGSGTRLTVV.